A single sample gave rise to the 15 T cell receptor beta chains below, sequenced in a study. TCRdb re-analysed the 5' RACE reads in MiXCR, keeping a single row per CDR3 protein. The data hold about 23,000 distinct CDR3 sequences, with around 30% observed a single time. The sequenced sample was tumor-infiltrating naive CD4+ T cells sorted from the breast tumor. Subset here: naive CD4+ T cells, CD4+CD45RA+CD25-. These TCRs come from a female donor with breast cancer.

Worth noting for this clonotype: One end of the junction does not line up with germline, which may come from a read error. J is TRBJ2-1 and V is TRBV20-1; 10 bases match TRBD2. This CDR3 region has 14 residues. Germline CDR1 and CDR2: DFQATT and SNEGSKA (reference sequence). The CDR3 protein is CSATGTSDHNERFF. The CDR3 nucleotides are TGCAGTGCAACCGGGACTAGCGACCACAATGAGCGGTTCTTC.

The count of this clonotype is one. As DNA, the CDR3 is TGTGCCAGCAGCCAGAGGGCGGGGGACACTGAAGCTTTCTTT. This sequence encodes CASSQRAGDTEAFF. The chain employs TRBV3-1 and TRBJ1-1; tentatively, D is TRBD1 (5 bases). Germline V gives CDR1 LGHDT, CDR2 YNNKEL (reference sequence). CDR3 length: 14 residues. V was shortened by 3 bases and J by 3 bases, with 11 bases between the two germline ends.

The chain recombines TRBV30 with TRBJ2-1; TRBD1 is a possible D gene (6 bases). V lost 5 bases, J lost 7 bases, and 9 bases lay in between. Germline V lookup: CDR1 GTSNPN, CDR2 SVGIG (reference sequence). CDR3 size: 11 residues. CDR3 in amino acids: CAWRRGNEQFF. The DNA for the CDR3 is TGTGCCTGGCGCAGGGGAAATGAGCAGTTCTTC.

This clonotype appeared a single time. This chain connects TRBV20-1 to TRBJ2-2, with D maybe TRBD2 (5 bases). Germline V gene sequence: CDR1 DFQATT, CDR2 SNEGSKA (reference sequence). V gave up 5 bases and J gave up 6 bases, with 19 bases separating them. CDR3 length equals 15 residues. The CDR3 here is CSAQTPGSRAGELFF. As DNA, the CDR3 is TGCAGTGCTCAAACCCCGGGCTCGCGGGCCGGGGAGCTGTTTTTT.

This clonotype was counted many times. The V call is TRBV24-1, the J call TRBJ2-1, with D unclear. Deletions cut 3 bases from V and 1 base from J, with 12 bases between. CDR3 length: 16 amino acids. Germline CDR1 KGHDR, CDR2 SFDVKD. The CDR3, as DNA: TGTGCCACCAGTGATGGGCCCATAAGTTCCTACAATGAGCAGTTCTTC. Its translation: CATSDGPISSYNEQFF.

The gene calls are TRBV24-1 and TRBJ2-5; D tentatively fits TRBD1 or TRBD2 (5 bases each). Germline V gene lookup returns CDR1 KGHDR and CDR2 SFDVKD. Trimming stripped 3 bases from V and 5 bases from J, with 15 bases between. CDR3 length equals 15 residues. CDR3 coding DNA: TGTGCCACCAGTGATAATCGTCGCCGGGACGAGACCCAGTACTTC. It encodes CATSDNRRRDETQYF.

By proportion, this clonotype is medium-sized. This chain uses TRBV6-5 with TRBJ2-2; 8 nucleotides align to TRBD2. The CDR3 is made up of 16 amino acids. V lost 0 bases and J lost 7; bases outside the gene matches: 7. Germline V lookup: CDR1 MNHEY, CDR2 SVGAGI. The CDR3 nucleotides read TGTGCCAGCAGTTACTCGACCGGGAGGGCCAACGGGGAGCTGTTTTTT. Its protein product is CASSYSTGRANGELFF.

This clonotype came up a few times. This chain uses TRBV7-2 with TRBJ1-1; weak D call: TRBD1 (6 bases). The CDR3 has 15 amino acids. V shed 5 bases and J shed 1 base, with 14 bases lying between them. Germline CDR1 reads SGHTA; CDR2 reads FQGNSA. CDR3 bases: TGTGCCAGCAGCAAACCAGGGGCGACGAACACTGAAGCTTTCTTT. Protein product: CASSKPGATNTEAFF.

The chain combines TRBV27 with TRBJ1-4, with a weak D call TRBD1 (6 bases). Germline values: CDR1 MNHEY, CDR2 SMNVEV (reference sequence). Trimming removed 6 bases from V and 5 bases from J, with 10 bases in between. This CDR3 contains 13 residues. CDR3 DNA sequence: TGTGCCAGCAGACTAGGGGGGAATGAAAAACTGTTTTTT. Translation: CASRLGGNEKLFF.

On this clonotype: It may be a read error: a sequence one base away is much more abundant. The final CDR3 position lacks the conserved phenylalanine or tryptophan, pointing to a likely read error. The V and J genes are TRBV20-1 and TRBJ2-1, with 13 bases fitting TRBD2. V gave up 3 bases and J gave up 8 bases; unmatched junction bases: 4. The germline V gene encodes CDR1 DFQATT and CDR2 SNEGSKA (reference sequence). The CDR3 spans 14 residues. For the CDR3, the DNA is TGCAGTGCTAGGACTAGCGGGAGGAAGGATGAGCAGTTCCTC. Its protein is CSARTSGRKDEQFL.

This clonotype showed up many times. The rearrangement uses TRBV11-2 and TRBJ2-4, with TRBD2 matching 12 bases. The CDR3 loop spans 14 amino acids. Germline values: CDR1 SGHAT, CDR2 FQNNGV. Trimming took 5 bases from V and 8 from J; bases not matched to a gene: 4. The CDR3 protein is CASSLAGGLDIQYF. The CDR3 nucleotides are TGTGCCAGCAGCCTAGCGGGAGGGCTTGACATTCAGTACTTC.

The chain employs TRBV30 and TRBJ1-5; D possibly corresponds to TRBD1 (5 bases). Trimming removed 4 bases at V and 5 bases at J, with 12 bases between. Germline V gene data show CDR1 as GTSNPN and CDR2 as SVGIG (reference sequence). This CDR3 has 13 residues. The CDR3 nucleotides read TGTGCCTGGAACCGGGACCCTTATCAGCCCCAGCATTTT. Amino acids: CAWNRDPYQPQHF. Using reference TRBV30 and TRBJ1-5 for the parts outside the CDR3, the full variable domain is SQTIHQWPATLVQPVGSPLSLECTVEGTSNPNLYWYRQAAGRGLQLLFYSVGIGQISSEVPQNLSASRPQDRQFILSSKKLLLSDSGFYLCAWNRDPYQPQHFGDGTRLSIL.

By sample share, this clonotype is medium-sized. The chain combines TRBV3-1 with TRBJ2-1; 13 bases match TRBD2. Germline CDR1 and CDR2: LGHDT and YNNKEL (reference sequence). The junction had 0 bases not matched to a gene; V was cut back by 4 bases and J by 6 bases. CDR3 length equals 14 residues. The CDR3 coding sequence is TGTGCCAGCAGCCGGACTAGCGGGGGCAATGAGCAGTTCTTC. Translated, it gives CASSRTSGGNEQFF.

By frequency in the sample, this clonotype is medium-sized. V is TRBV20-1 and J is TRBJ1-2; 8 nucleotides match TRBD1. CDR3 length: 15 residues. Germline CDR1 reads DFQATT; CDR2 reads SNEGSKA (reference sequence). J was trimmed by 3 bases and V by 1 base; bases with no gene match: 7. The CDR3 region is CSARVSTGEDYGYTF. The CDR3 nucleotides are TGCAGTGCTAGAGTATCGACAGGGGAGGACTATGGCTACACCTTC.

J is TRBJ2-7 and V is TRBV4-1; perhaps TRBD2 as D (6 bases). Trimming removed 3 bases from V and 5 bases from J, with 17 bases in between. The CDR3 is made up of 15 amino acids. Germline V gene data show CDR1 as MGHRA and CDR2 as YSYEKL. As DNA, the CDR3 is TGCGCCAGCAGCCACCACGGGGGACCATCGGACGAGCAGTACTTC. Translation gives CASSHHGGPSDEQYF.